The rows below give T cell receptor beta chains drawn from one sample of a study of response to subunit inactivated influenza vaccine. From the RT-PCR reads, TCRdb called clonotypes with MiXCR, one entry per CDR3 protein. Here the sample spans hundreds of thousands of distinct CDR3 sequences, 18% being singletons. The sample here was PBMCs from blood, taken more than 4 days after vaccination. The receptors derive from a man aged 50-60 years who received an inactivated influenza vaccine. Each CDR3 is given with its conserved first and last residue. The D gene is left open where the match is weak. The listing skips clone size in some rows; elsewhere it reads once, few, many or a size class.

>-|-|TRBV11-2|TRBJ2-3|16
CASSLDLPGSTDTQYF
TGTGCCAGCAGCTTAGATTTACCGGGTAGCACAGATACGCAGTATTTT
>TRBD2|-|TRBV4-2|TRBJ2-7|16
CASSHGGAGGAYEQYF
TGTGCCAGCAGCCACGGCGGAGCGGGGGGCGCCTACGAGCAGTACTTC
>TRBD1|-|TRBV29-1|TRBJ2-1|14
CSTRQGALNNEQFF
TGCAGCACGAGACAGGGGGCGCTTAACAATGAGCAGTTCTTC
>-|-|TRBV6-1|TRBJ1-1|15
CASTSRTTVNTEAFF
TGTGCCAGCACCTCTAGGACTACGGTGAACACTGAAGCTTTCTTT
>-|few|TRBV12-3/TRBV12-4|TRBJ1-5|14
CASSLEGGHQPQHF
TGTGCCAGCAGTTTAGAAGGGGGACATCAGCCCCAGCATTTT
>TRBD1|few|TRBV20-1|TRBJ2-3|16
CSANPQTGVATDTQYF
TGCAGTGCTAACCCTCAGACAGGGGTTGCCACAGATACGCAGTATTTT
>TRBD2|-|TRBV20-1|TRBJ2-3|14
CSAPTSFGTDTQYF
TGCAGTGCTCCGACTAGCTTTGGCACAGATACGCAGTATTTT
>-|few|TRBV9|TRBJ2-5|16
CASSVVEAELQETQYF
TGTGCCAGCAGCGTAGTGGAAGCGGAGCTACAAGAGACCCAGTACTTC
>-|few|TRBV29-1|TRBJ2-3|11
CSGSGVDTQYF
TGCAGCGGATCAGGGGTAGATACGCAGTATTTT
>-|few|TRBV7-9|TRBJ2-2|16
CASRQAGTANTGELFF
TGTGCCAGCAGACAAGCCGGGACGGCGAACACCGGGGAGCTGTTTTTT
>-|many|TRBV5-1|TRBJ2-5|15
CASSKGTAYQETQYF
TGCGCCAGCAGCAAAGGGACGGCCTACCAAGAGACCCAGTACTTC
>TRBD1|few|TRBV6-8|TRBJ1-5|14
CASSRTGFNQPQHF
TGTGCCAGCAGCCGGACAGGCTTCAATCAGCCCCAGCATTTT
>TRBD1|-|TRBV28|TRBJ1-2|14
CASTGTGAWYGYTF
TGTGCCAGCACCGGGACAGGGGCGTGGTATGGCTACACCTTC
>TRBD1|few|TRBV15|TRBJ2-1|16
CATSFGDRGSYNEQFF
TGTGCCACCAGCTTCGGGGACAGGGGCTCCTACAATGAGCAGTTCTTC
>-|-|TRBV20-1|TRBJ1-4|13
CSGTGGTAEKLFF
TGCAGTGGCACGGGGGGCACTGCTGAAAAACTGTTTTTT
>TRBD2|few|TRBV7-8|TRBJ2-1|19
CASSLSIWASGGEVNEQFF
TGTGCCAGCAGCTTATCCATTTGGGCTAGCGGGGGGGAGGTAAATGAGCAGTTCTTC
>-|many|TRBV7-3|TRBJ2-3|14
CASSGSSSTDTQYF
TGTGCCAGTTCGGGAAGTTCTAGCACAGATACGCAGTATTTT
>TRBD2|-|TRBV28|TRBJ2-2|16
CASSPLAGALVGELFF
TGTGCCAGCAGTCCCCTAGCGGGAGCTCTTGTCGGGGAGCTGTTTTTT
>TRBD1|few|TRBV29-1|TRBJ1-2|10
CSVGRGQKGF
TGCAGCGTCGGTAGGGGACAGAAAGGCTTC
>TRBD2|few|TRBV29-1|TRBJ2-1|14
CSGRLAGGLNEQFF
TGCAGCGGGAGACTAGCGGGAGGACTGAATGAGCAGTTCTTC
>-|few|TRBV5-1|TRBJ2-1|13
CASSLEVEQEQFF
TGCGCCAGCAGCTTGGAGGTGGAACAGGAGCAGTTCTTC
>TRBD2|-|TRBV6-1|TRBJ2-3|15
CASSPRGGLADTQYF
TGTGCCAGCAGTCCCCGCGGGGGGTTGGCAGATACGCAGTATTTT
>TRBD2|many|TRBV6-4|TRBJ2-1|14
CASSDSGLAGVQFF
TGTGCCAGCAGTGATAGTGGACTAGCGGGAGTACAGTTCTTC
>-|many|TRBV7-2|TRBJ2-1|15
CASSLEGGSYNEQFF
TGTGCCAGCAGCTTAGAGGGGGGCTCCTACAATGAGCAGTTCTTC
>TRBD2|few|TRBV5-1|TRBJ2-1|15
CASRGGSGSWGEQFF
TGCGCCAGCAGAGGTGGTAGCGGGAGTTGGGGTGAGCAGTTCTTC
>-|-|TRBV5-6|TRBJ2-1|15
CASTRGGGSYNEQFF
TGTGCCAGCACCCGTGGGGGGGGCTCTTACAATGAGCAGTTCTTC
>-|-|TRBV4-1|TRBJ1-1|13
CASSLWTETEAFF
TGCGCCAGCAGCCTTTGGACAGAGACTGAAGCTTTCTTT
>TRBD2|-|TRBV11-3|TRBJ2-1|16
CASSFRGTSAYNEQFF
TGTGCCAGCAGCTTTCGGGGGACTAGCGCTTACAATGAGCAGTTCTTC
>-|-|TRBV28|TRBJ2-7|13
CASTGGPLYEQYF
TGTGCCAGCACTGGCGGACCCCTTTACGAGCAGTACTTC
>TRBD2|few|TRBV20-1|TRBJ2-1|15
CSARDIGSSGSEQFF
TGCAGTGCTAGGGATATCGGGTCTAGCGGGAGTGAGCAGTTCTTC
>-|few|TRBV5-6|TRBJ1-1|17
CASSLGIVVSRETEAFF
TGTGCCAGCAGCTTGGGAATAGTTGTGTCGCGGGAGACTGAAGCTTTCTTT